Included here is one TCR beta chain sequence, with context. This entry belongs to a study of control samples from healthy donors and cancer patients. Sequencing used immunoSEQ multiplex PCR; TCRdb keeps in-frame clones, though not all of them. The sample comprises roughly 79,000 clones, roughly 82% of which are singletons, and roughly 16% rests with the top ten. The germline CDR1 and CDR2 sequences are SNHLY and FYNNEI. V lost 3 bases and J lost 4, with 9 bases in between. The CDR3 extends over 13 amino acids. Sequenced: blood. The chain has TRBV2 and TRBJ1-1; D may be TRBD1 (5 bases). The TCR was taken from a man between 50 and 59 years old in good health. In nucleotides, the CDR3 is TGTGCCAGCAGTGACGCAAGGGGCACTGAAGCTTTCTTT. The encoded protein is CASSDARGTEAFF.